A selection of T cell receptor beta chains follows, all from one sample in a study of vaccination and CD4 T cells after COVID-19. From the PCR reads, TCRdb called clonotypes with MiXCR, one entry per CDR3 protein. The table has over 8,500 distinct CDR3 sequences, around 33% seen once; the top ten hold 25% to 30%. These receptors' targets are unknown. Sequenced material: cultured CD4+ T cells from blood. These TCRs come from a human donor with COVID-19. Each CDR3 is given with its conserved first and last residue. Each record gives: D gene, clone size, CDR3 length, V gene, J gene, CDR3 DNA, CDR3 protein. D genes are given only for firm matches. The size entry is marked missing in some rows and otherwise reads once, few, many or a size class.

d_gene: -; abundance: few; len: 14; v_gene: TRBV2; j_gene: TRBJ1-5; CDR3nt: TGTGCCAGCGAGTACAGCGCAGGCAATCAGCCCCAGCATTTT; CDR3aa: CASEYSAGNQPQHF
d_gene: -; abundance: -; len: 15; v_gene: TRBV6-4; j_gene: TRBJ2-5; CDR3nt: TGTGCCAGCAGTGACTCCGGGGGGCGAGGGGAGACCCAGTACTTC; CDR3aa: CASSDSGGRGETQYF
d_gene: TRBD1; abundance: few; len: 15; v_gene: TRBV6-2/TRBV6-3; j_gene: TRBJ2-3; CDR3nt: TGTGCCAGCAGTCCCACATGGGACAGGGGAGCCTCTGAGTATTTT; CDR3aa: CASSPTWDRGASEYF
d_gene: -; abundance: -; len: 16; v_gene: TRBV20-1; j_gene: TRBJ2-1; CDR3nt: TGCAGTGGTACAGGGCAACTTGCCGCGGCATACAATGAGCAGTTCTTC; CDR3aa: CSGTGQLAAAYNEQFF
d_gene: -; abundance: few; len: 14; v_gene: TRBV19; j_gene: TRBJ1-2; CDR3nt: TGTGCCAGTAGTATTTTGCAGGGAGAGCTTGGCTACACCTTC; CDR3aa: CASSILQGELGYTF
d_gene: -; abundance: few; len: 17; v_gene: TRBV6-1; j_gene: TRBJ1-1; CDR3nt: TGTGCCAGCAGCCGGGCTCTGGGTCGAGGGACTAACACTGAAGCTTTCTTT; CDR3aa: CASSRALGRGTNTEAFF
d_gene: -; abundance: few; len: 15; v_gene: TRBV7-9; j_gene: TRBJ2-1; CDR3nt: TGTGCCAGCAGCTTTCGGATGACTACTAACAATGAGCAGTTCTTC; CDR3aa: CASSFRMTTNNEQFF
d_gene: TRBD1; abundance: -; len: 15; v_gene: TRBV18; j_gene: TRBJ1-2; CDR3nt: TGTGCCAGCTCACCTACCGGGACAGGGGATGGTGGCTACACCTTC; CDR3aa: CASSPTGTGDGGYTF
d_gene: -; abundance: -; len: 13; v_gene: TRBV6-5; j_gene: TRBJ2-7; CDR3nt: TGTGCCAGCAGTTACGGGGTGGCCTACGAGCAGTACTTC; CDR3aa: CASSYGVAYEQYF
d_gene: -; abundance: -; len: 11; v_gene: TRBV19; j_gene: TRBJ1-2; CDR3nt: TGTGCCAGTAGTATGAAGGGTCTCCAGACCTTC; CDR3aa: CASSMKGLQTF
d_gene: -; abundance: few; len: 13; v_gene: TRBV24-1; j_gene: TRBJ2-3; CDR3nt: TGTGCCACCAGGGACAGACGCACAGATACGCAGTATTTT; CDR3aa: CATRDRRTDTQYF
d_gene: -; abundance: few; len: 16; v_gene: TRBV6-4; j_gene: TRBJ2-3; CDR3nt: TGTGCCAGCAGTGGAGAGGGGAATCCTAGCACAGATACGCAGTATTTT; CDR3aa: CASSGEGNPSTDTQYF
d_gene: TRBD1; abundance: medium-sized; len: 15; v_gene: TRBV27; j_gene: TRBJ1-2; CDR3nt: TGTGCCAGCAGCCTAGAGCCAGGGGGGTTGTATGGCTACACCTTC; CDR3aa: CASSLEPGGLYGYTF
d_gene: TRBD1; abundance: -; len: 16; v_gene: TRBV5-6; j_gene: TRBJ1-6; CDR3nt: TGTGCCAGCAGCTTGTGGGACAGGGGGTATAATTCACCCCTCCACTTT; CDR3aa: CASSLWDRGYNSPLHF
d_gene: -; abundance: -; len: 14; v_gene: TRBV7-3; j_gene: TRBJ1-1; CDR3nt: TGTGCCAGCAGCTTAGGAACAGCGAACACTGAAGCTTTCTTT; CDR3aa: CASSLGTANTEAFF
d_gene: -; abundance: -; len: 11; v_gene: TRBV5-1; j_gene: TRBJ2-1; CDR3nt: TGCGCCAGCAGCTTGGAGGATGAGCAGTTCTTC; CDR3aa: CASSLEDEQFF
d_gene: -; abundance: large; len: 14; v_gene: TRBV7-9; j_gene: TRBJ1-5; CDR3nt: TGTGCCAGCAGCTTATATGGGGGAGGTCAGCCCCAGCATTTT; CDR3aa: CASSLYGGGQPQHF
d_gene: -; abundance: -; len: 14; v_gene: TRBV5-1; j_gene: TRBJ2-2; CDR3nt: TGCGCCAGCAGCTTGGCCATTGCAACCGGGGAGCTGTTTTTT; CDR3aa: CASSLAIATGELFF
d_gene: TRBD1; abundance: large; len: 16; v_gene: TRBV19; j_gene: TRBJ1-1; CDR3nt: TGTGCCAGTAGTATATGGGGACAGCCCATGAACACTGAAGCTTTCTTT; CDR3aa: CASSIWGQPMNTEAFF
d_gene: -; abundance: -; len: 12; v_gene: TRBV2; j_gene: TRBJ2-1; CDR3nt: TGTGCCAGCAGCTCGGGGCCTCGCGAACTCAGCTTC; CDR3aa: CASSSGPRELSF
d_gene: -; abundance: -; len: 15; v_gene: TRBV5-4; j_gene: TRBJ2-5; CDR3nt: TGTGCCAGCAGCCTTACGGGGAGGTACGAGGAGACCCAGTACTTC; CDR3aa: CASSLTGRYEETQYF
d_gene: TRBD1; abundance: -; len: 16; v_gene: TRBV7-2; j_gene: TRBJ2-5; CDR3nt: TGTGCCAGCAGCTTCGACAGGGTACGGATCACGGAGACCCAGTACTTC; CDR3aa: CASSFDRVRITETQYF
d_gene: -; abundance: -; len: 14; v_gene: TRBV5-5; j_gene: TRBJ2-5; CDR3nt: TGTGCCAGCAGCTCTTTCGACCTCCAAGAGACCCAGTACTTC; CDR3aa: CASSSFDLQETQYF
d_gene: -; abundance: few; len: 13; v_gene: TRBV12-3/TRBV12-4; j_gene: TRBJ2-5; CDR3nt: TGTGCCAGCAGACCTCACGGAGGGGAGACCCAGTACTTC; CDR3aa: CASRPHGGETQYF
d_gene: -; abundance: -; len: 15; v_gene: TRBV6-1; j_gene: TRBJ1-5; CDR3nt: TGTGCCAGCACTCCCGCGGGGCAGGGCAATCAGCCCCAGCATTTT; CDR3aa: CASTPAGQGNQPQHF
d_gene: -; abundance: few; len: 14; v_gene: TRBV7-2; j_gene: TRBJ1-1; CDR3nt: TGTGCCAGCAGCTTAGTGTTGTTGGGGAGGGAAGCTTTCTTT; CDR3aa: CASSLVLLGREAFF
d_gene: -; abundance: few; len: 12; v_gene: TRBV6-2/TRBV6-3; j_gene: TRBJ2-1; CDR3nt: TGTGCCAGCAGCCAGGGACGGGGAAAGCAGTTCTTC; CDR3aa: CASSQGRGKQFF
d_gene: -; abundance: -; len: 12; v_gene: TRBV5-6; j_gene: TRBJ2-7; CDR3nt: TGTGCCAGCAGCTTCCGGGACTACGAGCAGTACTTC; CDR3aa: CASSFRDYEQYF
d_gene: TRBD2; abundance: -; len: 17; v_gene: TRBV4-2; j_gene: TRBJ2-3; CDR3nt: TGTGCCAGCAGCCAAGAACCGCGGGGGGTTTCCACAGATACGCAGTATTTT; CDR3aa: CASSQEPRGVSTDTQYF
d_gene: -; abundance: few; len: 12; v_gene: TRBV19; j_gene: TRBJ2-5; CDR3nt: TGTGCCACGTCCAGTCCGGGAGAGACCCAGTACTTC; CDR3aa: CATSSPGETQYF
d_gene: TRBD1; abundance: -; len: 15; v_gene: TRBV9; j_gene: TRBJ2-3; CDR3nt: TGTGCCAGCAGCGCCGAAGGACAGGGTGCCGATACGCAGTATTTT; CDR3aa: CASSAEGQGADTQYF